One sample yielded the 27 T cell receptor beta chains listed below, sequenced in a study of cytomegalovirus exposure and HLA in healthy donors. The PCR had 60 Vbeta and 13 Jbeta primers. Libraries were prepared by immunoSEQ multiplex PCR; TCRdb keeps only in-frame clonotypes and omits some of them. The table includes tens of thousands of clones, around 79% detected once. The sample was PBMCs. These TCRs come from a woman in her thirties or forties in good health and CMV-seropositive.

J is TRBJ2-1 and V is TRBV27; perhaps TRBD2 as D (6 bases). CDR1 is MNHEY and CDR2 is SMNVEV in the germline V gene (reference sequence). The CDR3 covers 19 residues. V lost 2 bases and J 10 bases, leaving 30 bases between the germline ends. DNA of the CDR3: TGTGCCAGCAGTTTAAGGGGCCTCGTCACCGGTACCGAACGGGAGGAGCAGTTCTTC. This translates into CASSLRGLVTGTEREEQFF.

J is TRBJ2-2 and V is TRBV7-8; the D is unclear. The CDR3 consists of 11 residues. The germline CDR1 and CDR2 sequences are SGHVS and FQNEAQ. The V end lost 6 bases, the J end lost 5 bases, and 4 bases lay between the germline ends. In nucleotides, the CDR3 is TGTGCCAGCAGTCGTACCGGGGAGCTGTTTTTT. This codes for CASSRTGELFF.

The V and J genes are TRBV19 and TRBJ1-6; weak D call: TRBD1 (6 bases). The V end was cut by 1 base, the J end by 8 bases, with 12 bases between. There are 15 residues in the CDR3. CDR1 and CDR2 from the germline V gene are LNHDA and SQIVND (reference sequence). For the CDR3, the DNA is TGTGCCAGTAGTATAGTGGCAGGGGCGGATTCACCCCTCCACTTT. Protein product: CASSIVAGADSPLHF.

V gene TRBV9 combines with J gene TRBJ2-5, with D possibly matching TRBD2 (7 bases). This CDR3 has 15 residues. Trimming pared 1 base from V and 5 bases from J, leaving 15 bases between. The V gene's germline CDR1 is SGDLS and CDR2 YYNGEE. In nucleotides, the CDR3 is TGTGCCAGCAGCGTATTGGGGGGGCCCGGGGAGACCCAGTACTTC. Its protein product is CASSVLGGPGETQYF.

This clone was counted between two and nine times. V usage is TRBV2 and J usage is TRBJ1-5; D remains unclear. This CDR3 has 15 amino acids. CDR1 is SNHLY, CDR2 FYNNEI, per germline. The V end lost 2 bases, the J end lost 2 bases, and 10 bases lay between the germline ends. CDR3: CASSEPLAGNQPQHF. The CDR3 DNA reads as TGTGCCAGCAGTGAACCCCTGGCCGGCAATCAGCCCCAGCATTTT.

Only one count was recorded for this clone. This chain links TRBV28 with TRBJ1-5; the match to TRBD1 covers 9 bases. Germline V gene sequence: CDR1 MDHEN, CDR2 SYDVKM. This CDR3 is 14 amino acids long. Germline trimming cut 6 bases from V and 11 bases from J; bases unmatched to any gene: 11. As DNA, the CDR3 is TGTGCCAGCAGCCAAGACAGGGGGGGAAAGTCCCAGCATTTT. Protein sequence: CASSQDRGGKSQHF.

J is TRBJ2-7 and V is TRBV18, with 9 nucleotides matching TRBD1. This CDR3 has 15 amino acids. V shed 6 bases and J 3 bases; nucleotides not matched to a gene: 9. CDR1 is KGHSH and CDR2 is LQKENI in the germline V gene. Here the CDR3 DNA reads TGTGCCAGCTCCCTTCTGGGACAGGGTATCTACGAGCAGTACTTC. It encodes CASSLLGQGIYEQYF.

This clone was observed once. The chain links TRBV27 to TRBJ2-1; D remains unclear. The V end lost 1 base, the J end lost 0 bases, and 10 bases lay between the germline ends. This CDR3 spans 16 amino acids. CDR1 and CDR2 (germline): MNHEY, SMNVEV (reference sequence). CDR3 sequence reads: CASSLWASSSYNEQFF. The CDR3 nucleotides are TGTGCCAGCAGTTTATGGGCCTCCTCCTCCTACAATGAGCAGTTCTTC.

The J gene is TRBJ2-5, the V gene TRBV11-3; D is uncertain. The CDR3 sequence is 13 residues long. The germline CDR1 and CDR2 sequences are SGHNT and YENEEA. Trimming took off 5 bases at V and 2 bases at J, with 9 bases between the two ends. The DNA for the CDR3 is TGTGCCAGCAGCGGGTCCAGGCAAGAGACCCAGTACTTC. Protein: CASSGSRQETQYF.

The chain links TRBV29-1 to TRBJ2-4; the match to TRBD1 covers 12 bases. The CDR3 length is 15 residues. Trimming cost V 6 bases and J 4 bases; bases outside gene matches: 7. Germline V lookup: CDR1 SQVTM, CDR2 ANQGSEA. CDR3 amino acids: CSVGTGGVLKNIQYF. Here the CDR3 DNA reads TGCAGCGTCGGGACAGGGGGCGTTTTGAAAAACATTCAGTACTTC.

This sequence joins TRBV11-2 and TRBJ1-1; 7 bases align to TRBD1. The germline V gene has CDR1 SGHAT and CDR2 FQNNGV. This CDR3 contains 14 residues. J gave up 5 bases and V 4 bases, and 7 bases lay outside the gene matches. CDR3 DNA: TGTGCCAGCAGCTCGCCAGGGGGTGGGACTGAAGCTTTCTTT. Its translation: CASSSPGGGTEAFF.

The chain couples TRBV4-2 to TRBJ1-4; D gene uncertain. This CDR3 spans 16 amino acids. V gave up 1 base and J gave up 2 bases, with 11 bases separating them. The V gene's germline CDR1 is LGHNA and CDR2 YNFKEQ. The CDR3 DNA reads as TGTGCCAGCAGCCAAGGGGGAACGGGGACTAATGAAAAACTGTTTTTT. This sequence encodes CASSQGGTGTNEKLFF.

DNA for the CDR3: TGTGCCATCAGTGATCGACAATATAGCAATCAGCCCCAGCATTTT. The encoded protein is CAISDRQYSNQPQHF. The chain has TRBV10-3 and TRBJ1-5; D remains unclear. This CDR3 is 15 amino acids long. In germline, CDR1 is ENHRY, CDR2 SYGVKD. The V gene lost 3 bases and the J gene lost 0 bases, with 9 bases spanning the gap.

The chain combines TRBV5-6 with TRBJ2-4; D perhaps matches TRBD2 (5 bases). CDR1 is SGHDT, CDR2 YYEEEE, per germline. Trimming removed 4 bases at V and 1 base at J, with 21 bases between. The CDR3 is 18 residues long. CDR3 bases: TGTGCCAGCAGCAATCTCGAGTCGAGGCGAGGGGCCAAAAACATTCAGTACTTC. Translated, it gives CASSNLESRRGAKNIQYF.

The chain couples TRBV7-9 to TRBJ1-1, with D possibly being TRBD1 (6 bases). The CDR3 sequence is 14 residues long. Deletions cut 7 bases from V and 2 bases from J, with 14 bases between. CDR1 is SEHNR, CDR2 FQNEAQ, per germline (reference sequence). Here the CDR3 reads CASNYGGANTEAFF. The CDR3 DNA reads TGTGCCAGCAACTATGGGGGGGCAAACACTGAAGCTTTCTTT.

The chain carries TRBV30 and TRBJ2-2; tentative D call: TRBD2 (7 bases). Germline-derived CDR1 and CDR2 are GTSNPN and SVGIG (reference sequence). CDR3 size: 14 residues. Trimming took 5 bases from V and 3 from J, leaving 13 bases between them. CDR3 sequence: CAWYGGLDTGELFF. In DNA form, the CDR3 reads TGTGCCTGGTACGGGGGGCTGGACACCGGGGAGCTGTTTTTT.

The chain uses TRBV7-3 and TRBJ1-2; unclear D gene. This CDR3 region has 13 residues. From germline, CDR1 is SGHTA and CDR2 FQGTGA. Deletions cut 4 bases from V and 8 bases from J, with 14 bases between. CDR3: CASSSSGSWGYTF. The CDR3 DNA is TGTGCCAGCAGCTCATCAGGATCCTGGGGCTACACCTTC.

The rearrangement uses TRBV2 and TRBJ2-1; D is undetermined. Germline V CDR1 and CDR2: SNHLY, FYNNEI. This CDR3 is built from 18 residues. V was shortened by 3 bases and J by 10 bases, with 28 bases between the two germline ends. The CDR3: CASSEFKIFDTRPSEQFF. DNA for the CDR3: TGTGCCAGCAGTGAGTTTAAAATTTTTGACACCCGGCCGTCGGAGCAGTTCTTC.

This chain connects TRBV19 to TRBJ2-7, with 13 bases fitting TRBD2. The CDR3 totals 14 residues. The V gene end was trimmed by 5 bases and the J gene end by 4 bases; junction bases not matched to a gene: 2. Germline V gene sequence: CDR1 LNHDA, CDR2 SQIVND (reference sequence). CDR3 coding DNA: TGTGCCAGTAGTGCGGGACTAGCGGGGTACGAGCAGTACTTC. Translated: CASSAGLAGYEQYF. The complete variable domain, with remaining parts taken from reference TRBV19 and TRBJ2-7, reads DGGITQSPKYLFRKEGQNVTLSCEQNLNHDAMYWYRQDPGQGLRLIYYSQIVNDFQKGDIAEGYSVSREKKESFPLTVTSAQKNPTAFYLCASSAGLAGYEQYFGPGTRLTVT.

This rearrangement joins TRBV5-6 to TRBJ1-1; D is unclear. V shed 4 bases and J shed 5 bases, with 12 bases lying between them. Germline lookup yields CDR1 SGHDT and CDR2 YYEEEE. The CDR3 consists of 13 residues. DNA for the CDR3: TGTGCCAGCAGCCCGGCGGGTCTGACTGAAGCTTTCTTT. Translated, it gives CASSPAGLTEAFF. The full variable domain, in which reference TRBV5-6 and TRBJ1-1 provide the parts outside the CDR3, is DAGVTQSPTHLIKTRGQQVTLRCSPKSGHDTVSWYQQALGQGPQFIFQYYEEEERQRGNFPDRFSGHQFPNYSSELNVNALLLGDSALYLCASSPAGLTEAFFGQGTRLTVV.

This clone was found a few times. The chain links TRBV7-3 to TRBJ1-6; 9 nucleotides agree with TRBD1. This CDR3 comprises 14 residues. V lost 5 bases, J lost 6 bases, and 2 bases stayed unmatched. Looked up from germline, CDR1 is SGHTA and CDR2 is FQGTGA. CDR3 sequence reads: CASSMGQGNSPLHF. CDR3 nucleotide sequence: TGTGCCAGCAGCATGGGACAGGGTAATTCACCCCTCCACTTT.

The chain is built from TRBV19 and TRBJ1-3, with D unclear. Between the trimmed V and J ends, which lost 5 bases and 0 bases, there was a span of 5 bases. This CDR3 comprises 13 residues. Germline V gene data show CDR1 as LNHDA and CDR2 as SQIVND (reference sequence). CDR3 in amino acids: CASSWSSGNTIYF. The CDR3 nucleotides read TGTGCCAGTAGTTGGAGCTCTGGAAACACCATATATTTT.

This clone was seen more than once but under ten times. The chain joins TRBV7-2 to TRBJ1-3; D is uncertain. The CDR3 runs to 15 residues. Germline V gives CDR1 SGHTA, CDR2 FQGNSA. With 6 bases removed from V and 1 base from J, the gap between germline ends came to 13 bases. As DNA, the CDR3 is TGTGCCAGCAGTCAGTTTTATGGTTCTGGAAACACCATATATTTT. Protein product: CASSQFYGSGNTIYF.

In DNA form, the CDR3 reads TGTGCCAGCAGCTTTGAGGGCCCTCGGGGTGAGCAGTTCTTC. It yields the protein CASSFEGPRGEQFF. The chain recombines TRBV11-2 with TRBJ2-1; perhaps TRBD2 as D (5 bases). The V and J ends lost 3 bases and 9 bases respectively, with 15 bases between them. CDR3 size: 14 residues. Germline CDR1 and CDR2: SGHAT and FQNNGV.

J is TRBJ1-2 and V is TRBV5-1; D is perhaps TRBD1 (6 bases). Germline CDR1 is SGHRS and CDR2 is YFSETQ. This CDR3 is 15 amino acids long. The V and J ends lost 4 bases and 4 bases respectively, with 17 bases between them. Written as DNA, the CDR3 is TGCGCCAGCAGCCCCGCGGGGGCTAGATTCTATGGCTACACCTTC. Its protein is CASSPAGARFYGYTF.

V and J are TRBV20-1 and TRBJ2-7; D remains unclear. V was cut by 6 bases and J by 4 bases, with 10 bases left in between. The CDR3 totals 11 residues. Germline values: CDR1 DFQATT, CDR2 SNEGSKA (reference sequence). The CDR3 nucleotides are TGCAGTGCCGTCGAGAGATACGAGCAGTACTTC. Its translation is CSAVERYEQYF.

The V and J genes are TRBV5-6 and TRBJ2-1; D call uncertain. The CDR3 covers 14 residues. Germline V gene data show CDR1 as SGHDT and CDR2 as YYEEEE. Trimming took off 5 bases at V and 8 bases at J, with 17 bases between the two ends. The CDR3 is CASSQTLPPHEQFF. CDR3 sequence (DNA): TGTGCCAGCAGTCAAACTCTCCCCCCTCATGAGCAGTTCTTC.